Included here is one T cell receptor (beta chain) sequence, with context. Its antigen is unknown. The study drew donors from healthy Caucasian individuals in Russia aged roughly 6 to 90. This entry comes from a study of blood T cells in healthy people across ages. Study-wide findings and caveats: A greater number of naive CD4+ cells and higher diversity distinguished long-lived donors from aged donors.

V shed 3 bases and J 2 bases; nucleotides not matched to a gene: 10. This CDR3 spans 16 amino acids. The germline CDR1 and CDR2 sequences are MDHEN and SYDVKM. The second PCR ran about 6 to 12 cycles with a sample-barcoded 5' primer and J-beta primers. TCRdb re-derived calls from the 5' RACE reads in MiXCR, one entry per CDR3 protein. The profile shows 920,000 or so distinct CDR3 sequences, 35% to 55% of them singletons. Material: blood. The J gene is TRBJ2-7, the V gene TRBV28; 7 bases align to TRBD1. This sequence was found in a woman aged 55-69 years in good health. This CDR3 is CASSFPRQGSPYEQYF. DNA for the CDR3: TGTGCCAGCAGTTTTCCCCGACAGGGATCCCCCTACGAGCAGTACTTC.